This is a list of T cell receptor beta chains from one sample in a study of PD-1 blockade in classical Hodgkin lymphoma. Some clones are missing from TCRdb's copy, which holds only in-frame ones; the method was immunoSEQ multiplex PCR. The sample has 80,000 to 100,000 clones; 80% to 90% are singletons. The sequences come from peripheral blood mononuclear cells (PBMCs), collected before the second cycle of nivolumab. The source is a human donor with classical Hodgkin lymphoma. CDR3s include the opening cysteine and the closing phenylalanine or tryptophan. Each record gives: V gene, D gene, J gene, clone size, CDR3 protein, CDR3 DNA. A D gene is named only where the DNA matches it firmly. Rows may omit the clone size; those that give it use once, few, many or a size class.

>TRBV28|TRBD1|TRBJ1-1|NA
CASRTGLNTEAFF
TGTGCCAGCAGGACAGGGCTGAACACTGAAGCTTTCTTT
>TRBV15|NA|TRBJ2-7|few
CATSRDRVGYEQYF
TGTGCCACCAGCAGAGACAGGGTCGGGTACGAGCAGTACTTC
>TRBV28|NA|TRBJ1-4|NA
CASSQAHEKLFF
TGTGCCAGCAGTCAGGCCCATGAAAAACTGTTTTTT
>TRBV6-1|NA|TRBJ1-1|NA
CASSITGFTEAFF
TGTGCCAGCAGTATCACCGGGTTCACTGAAGCTTTCTTT
>TRBV20-1|NA|TRBJ2-3|NA
CRYSRADTQYF
TGCAGGTACTCTCGCGCAGATACGCAGTATTTT
>TRBV7-6|TRBD1|TRBJ1-1|once
CASSLGDRVYTEAFF
TGTGCCAGCAGCTTAGGGGACAGGGTCTACACTGAAGCTTTCTTT
>TRBV6-1|NA|TRBJ2-7|NA
CASSAHYEQYF
TGTGCCAGCAGTGCCCATTACGAGCAGTACTTC
>TRBV5-1|TRBD1|TRBJ2-2|NA
CASSLEPGQYTGELFF
TGCGCCAGCAGCTTGGAACCGGGACAGTACACCGGGGAGCTGTTTTTT
>TRBV27|TRBD1|TRBJ1-3|once
CASRPTGTDTIYF
TGTGCCAGCAGGCCGACAGGGACGGACACCATATATTTT
>TRBV11-2|NA|TRBJ2-2|NA
CASSSQINTGELFF
TGTGCCAGCAGCTCGCAGATAAACACCGGGGAGCTGTTTTTT
>TRBV11-2|TRBD2|TRBJ2-3|few
CASSLGTSGRAGDTQYF
TGTGCCAGCAGCTTAGGGACTAGCGGGAGGGCGGGAGATACGCAGTATTTT
>TRBV29-1|TRBD2|TRBJ2-7|NA
CSVAGTSASSYEQYF
TGCAGCGTCGCCGGGACTAGCGCCTCCTCCTACGAGCAGTACTTC
>TRBV25-1|NA|TRBJ1-2|NA
CASARFPYGYTF
TGTGCCAGCGCGAGGTTTCCCTATGGCTACACCTTC
>TRBV14|NA|TRBJ1-3|NA
CASSQNRGAGNTIYF
TGTGCCAGCAGCCAAAACCGGGGGGCCGGAAACACCATATATTTT
>TRBV4-1|NA|TRBJ1-5|NA
CASSQVVSNQPQHF
TGCGCCAGCAGCCAAGTGGTTAGCAATCAGCCCCAGCATTTT
>TRBV27|NA|TRBJ2-7|once
CASSLMGSRVGDYEQYF
TGTGCCAGCAGTTTAATGGGTTCGCGGGTGGGAGACTACGAGCAGTACTTC
>TRBV29-1|TRBD2|TRBJ2-1|NA
CSVEPGGPYREQFF
TGCAGCGTTGAACCGGGAGGGCCTTACCGTGAGCAGTTCTTC
>TRBV18|NA|TRBJ2-4|once
CASSPGGKNIQYF
TGTGCCAGCTCACCAGGGGGCAAAAACATTCAGTACTTC
>TRBV28|TRBD1|TRBJ1-5|NA
CASSLDRGHQPQHF
TGTGCCAGCAGTTTAGATAGGGGGCATCAGCCCCAGCATTTT
>TRBV2|NA|TRBJ2-1|NA
CASSANYGSSYNEQFF
TGTGCCAGCAGCGCTAACTACGGAAGCTCCTACAATGAGCAGTTCTTC
>TRBV19|NA|TRBJ1-2|NA
CASSSRGSADYGYTF
TGTGCCAGTAGTAGTAGGGGGAGTGCGGACTATGGCTACACCTTC
>TRBV5-1|NA|TRBJ2-1|NA
CASSLTPESSYNEQFF
TGCGCCAGCAGCTTGACCCCGGAGAGCTCCTACAATGAGCAGTTCTTC
>TRBV9|NA|TRBJ1-2|NA
CASSARQDSNYGYTF
TGTGCCAGCAGCGCTAGACAGGATTCTAACTATGGCTACACCTTC
>TRBV7-9|TRBD2|TRBJ2-1|NA
CASSPGGAGHNEQFF
TGTGCCAGCAGCCCGGGAGGGGCGGGACACAATGAGCAGTTCTTC
>TRBV19|TRBD1|TRBJ2-7|NA
CASSRDRGSYEQYF
TGTGCCAGTAGTCGGGACAGGGGCTCCTACGAGCAGTACTTC
>TRBV11-2|NA|TRBJ2-7|NA
CASSIPTGLLTYEQYF
TGTGCCAGCAGCATTCCCACAGGGCTACTCACCTACGAGCAGTACTTC
>TRBV7-9|NA|TRBJ2-7|NA
CASSLAGSEQYF
TGTGCCAGCAGCTTGGCCGGCTCCGAGCAGTACTTC
>TRBV11-2|NA|TRBJ1-1|NA
CASSPGLPQGTEAFF
TGTGCCAGCAGCCCAGGCCTGCCCCAGGGCACTGAAGCTTTCTTT
>TRBV5-1|TRBD1|TRBJ2-1|NA
CASTGQTGGDEQFF
TGCGCCAGCACCGGACAGACAGGGGGCGATGAGCAGTTCTTC
>TRBV6-1|NA|TRBJ1-5|NA
CASSPTRGSNQPQHF
TGTGCCAGCAGTCCTACCCGCGGGTCCAATCAGCCCCAGCATTTT
>TRBV10-3|TRBD2|TRBJ2-3|NA
CAISGKGLAGSSTDTQYF
TGTGCCATCAGTGGGAAGGGACTAGCGGGATCTAGCACAGATACGCAGTATTTT
>TRBV5-1|NA|TRBJ2-3|NA
CASSSGGSSTDTQYF
TGCGCCAGCAGCTCTGGTGGGAGTAGCACAGATACGCAGTATTTT
>TRBV5-1|TRBD2|TRBJ2-3|NA
CASSPSGSADTQYF
TGCGCCAGCAGTCCAAGCGGGAGTGCAGATACGCAGTATTTT
>TRBV7-2|NA|TRBJ1-1|NA
CASSSQRGGTEAFF
TGTGCCAGCAGCTCCCAGAGGGGCGGGACTGAAGCTTTCTTT
>TRBV11-2|NA|TRBJ1-4|NA
CASSLGQLNEKLFF
TGTGCCAGCAGCTTAGGACAGCTTAATGAAAAACTGTTTTTT
>TRBV4-2|NA|TRBJ2-2|NA
CASSPRVQVNTGELFF
TGTGCCAGCAGCCCAAGGGTCCAGGTTAACACCGGGGAGCTGTTTTTT
>TRBV4-2|TRBD2|TRBJ2-3|NA
CASSQVSSGEAVDTQYF
TGTGCCAGCAGCCAAGTCTCTAGCGGGGAGGCGGTAGATACGCAGTATTTT
>TRBV11-2|NA|TRBJ2-1|NA
CASSSSRQAGNEQFF
TGTGCCAGCAGCTCTAGTCGACAGGCGGGCAATGAGCAGTTCTTC
>TRBV5-1|TRBD1|TRBJ2-7|once
CASSLGDRSYEQYF
TGCGCCAGCAGCTTGGGGGACAGGTCCTACGAGCAGTACTTC
>TRBV30|NA|TRBJ2-5|once
CAFYRLFHSETQYF
TGTGCATTCTACAGACTCTTCCACAGTGAGACCCAGTACTTC
>TRBV6-1|TRBD2|TRBJ2-1|NA
CASSGRTSGNNEQFF
TGTGCCAGCAGTGGGAGGACTAGCGGGAACAATGAGCAGTTCTTC
>TRBV19|TRBD1|TRBJ2-5|NA
CASSIAGGAETQYF
TGTGCCAGTAGTATAGCAGGGGGCGCAGAGACCCAGTACTTC
>TRBV6-5|NA|TRBJ1-3|NA
CASSSGRAHGNTIYF
NA
>TRBV5-4|NA|TRBJ2-2|NA
CASSFQPANTGELFF
TGTGCCAGCAGCTTCCAGCCGGCGAACACCGGGGAGCTGTTTTTT
>TRBV5-4|TRBD2|TRBJ2-1|NA
CASSSPGLAQRNEQFF
TGTGCCAGCAGCTCCCCGGGACTAGCCCAACGTAATGAGCAGTTCTTC
>TRBV4-2|TRBD1|TRBJ1-4|NA
CASSRGQSNEKLFF
TGTGCCAGCAGCCGGGGACAGTCTAATGAAAAACTGTTTTTT
>TRBV19|TRBD2|TRBJ2-3|NA
CASSIGLAGPPKDTQYF
TGTGCCAGTAGTATCGGACTAGCGGGACCCCCGAAGGATACGCAGTATTTT
>TRBV18|NA|TRBJ2-1|NA
CASSPRRLGREYYNEQFF
TGTGCCAGCTCACCCCGGCGGCTTGGGCGAGAATACTACAATGAGCAGTTCTTC